This T cell receptor (beta chain) is from a study of T cell responses to AZD1222 COVID-19 vaccine. Study-level results: Unmutated variant regions are reportedly the target of nearly half of TCRs that are spike-specific. Only five to seven AZD1222 recipients were seropositive at baseline. Dominant at 160-218 and 743-854, vaccine-associated CD4 TCRs also spanned spike. Donors in the cohort were predominantly white British and more often female, and clonal diversity was possibly underestimated.

Sequencing was performed with immunoSEQ multiplex PCR; in TCRdb, only in-frame clones are kept and a portion is missing. The sample holds about 130,000 clones, roughly 90% seen once. On this clone: Its cognate antigen is unknown.

With 4 bases clipped from V and 0 bases from J, the junction kept 9 bases outside the gene matches. Germline lookup yields CDR1 LNHDA and CDR2 SQIVND (reference sequence). The CDR3 consists of 17 residues. The receptor was isolated from an adult in good health. The sample in question was peripheral blood, obtained on day 0 of AZD1222 vaccination. V is TRBV19 and J is TRBJ1-5, with TRBD1 matching over 7 bases. The CDR3: CASSTTGTVYSNQPQHF. As DNA, the CDR3 is TGTGCCAGTAGTACTACCGGGACAGTCTATAGCAATCAGCCCCAGCATTTT.